This T cell receptor (beta chain) was sequenced during a study of blood T cell repertoires in COVID-19. Looking at the study overall: The samples span acute and convalescent COVID-19 from the United States, Italy and Spain.

Using immunoSEQ multiplex PCR, the repertoire was profiled, and TCRdb retains in-frame clones only, with some absent. The data hold 50,000 to 70,000 clones, with 60% to 80% observed a single time. There are a few counts of this clone. With 6 bases removed from V and 8 bases from J, the gap between germline ends came to 16 bases. The CDR3 contains 13 residues. The chain has TRBV12-3 or TRBV12-4 and TRBJ1-2; no clear D. The specimen sequenced was peripheral blood. The receptor's source is a man between 60 and 75 years old with acute or convalescent COVID-19. The chain's CDR3 is CASRHDWSEGYTF. The CDR3 coding sequence is TGTGCCAGCAGACACGACTGGAGTGAAGGCTACACCTTC.